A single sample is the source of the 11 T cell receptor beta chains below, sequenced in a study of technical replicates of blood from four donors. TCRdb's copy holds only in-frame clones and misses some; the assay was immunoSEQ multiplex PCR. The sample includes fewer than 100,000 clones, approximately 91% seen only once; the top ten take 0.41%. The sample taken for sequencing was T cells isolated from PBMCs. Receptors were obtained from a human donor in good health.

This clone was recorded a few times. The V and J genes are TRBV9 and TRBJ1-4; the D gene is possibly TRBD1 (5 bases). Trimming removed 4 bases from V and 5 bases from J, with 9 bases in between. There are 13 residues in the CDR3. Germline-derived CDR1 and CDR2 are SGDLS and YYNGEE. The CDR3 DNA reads TGTGCCAGCAGCTCAGGACAAAATGAAAAACTGTTTTTT. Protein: CASSSGQNEKLFF.

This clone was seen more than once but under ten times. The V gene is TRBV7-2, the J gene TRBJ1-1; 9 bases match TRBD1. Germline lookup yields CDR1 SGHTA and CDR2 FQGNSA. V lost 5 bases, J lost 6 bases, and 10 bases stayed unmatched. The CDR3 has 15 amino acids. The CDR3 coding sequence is TGTGCCAGCAGCCCCGGGACAGGGAGTTGGGCTGAAGCTTTCTTT. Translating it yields CASSPGTGSWAEAFF.

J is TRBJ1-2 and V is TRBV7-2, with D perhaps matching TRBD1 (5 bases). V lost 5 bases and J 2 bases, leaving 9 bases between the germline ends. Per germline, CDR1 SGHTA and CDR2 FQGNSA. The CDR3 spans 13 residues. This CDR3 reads CASSPDRNYGYTF. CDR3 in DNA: TGTGCCAGCAGCCCCGACAGAAACTATGGCTACACCTTC. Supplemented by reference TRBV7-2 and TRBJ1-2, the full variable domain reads GAGVSQSPSNKVTEKGKDVELRCDPISGHTALYWYRQSLGQGLEFLIYFQGNSAPDKSGLPSDRFSAERTGGSVSTLTIQRTQQEDSAVYLCASSPDRNYGYTFGSGTRLTVV.

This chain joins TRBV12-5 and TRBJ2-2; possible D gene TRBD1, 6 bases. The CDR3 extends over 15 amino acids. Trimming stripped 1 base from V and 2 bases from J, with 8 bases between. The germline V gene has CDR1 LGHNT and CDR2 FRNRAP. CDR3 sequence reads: CASGLEGGNTGELFF. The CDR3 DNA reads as TGTGCTAGTGGTTTGGAAGGGGGTAACACCGGGGAGCTGTTTTTT.

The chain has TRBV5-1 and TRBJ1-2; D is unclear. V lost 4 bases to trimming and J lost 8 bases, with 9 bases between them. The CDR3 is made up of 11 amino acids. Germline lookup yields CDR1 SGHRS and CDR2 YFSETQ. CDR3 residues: CASSESEGYTF. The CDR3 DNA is TGCGCCAGCAGCGAGTCTGAGGGCTACACCTTC. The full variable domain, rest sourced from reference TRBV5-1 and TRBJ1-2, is KAGVTQTPRYLIKTRGQQVTLSCSPISGHRSVSWYQQTPGQGLQFLFEYFSETQRNKGNFPGRFSGRQFSNSRSEMNVSTLELGDSALYLCASSESEGYTFGSGTRLTVV.

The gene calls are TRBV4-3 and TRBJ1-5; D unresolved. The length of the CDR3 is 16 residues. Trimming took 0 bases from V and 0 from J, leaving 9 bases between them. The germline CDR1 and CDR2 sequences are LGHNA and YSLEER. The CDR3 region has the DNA TGCGCCAGCAGCCAAGAGTGGCTGTATAGCAATCAGCCCCAGCATTTT. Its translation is CASSQEWLYSNQPQHF.

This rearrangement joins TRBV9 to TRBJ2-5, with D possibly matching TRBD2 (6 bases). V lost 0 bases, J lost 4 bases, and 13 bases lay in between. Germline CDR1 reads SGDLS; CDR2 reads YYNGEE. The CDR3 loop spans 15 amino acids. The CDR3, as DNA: TGTGCCAGCAGCGTAGGGGGAAGTAGCGGAGAGACCCAGTACTTC. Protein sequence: CASSVGGSSGETQYF.

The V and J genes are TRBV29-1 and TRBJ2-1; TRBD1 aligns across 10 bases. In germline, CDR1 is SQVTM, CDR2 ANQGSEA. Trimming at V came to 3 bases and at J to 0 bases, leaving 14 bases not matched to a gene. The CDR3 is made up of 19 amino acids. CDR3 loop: CSVDPRDRGHSSSYNEQFF. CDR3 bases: TGCAGCGTTGACCCCCGGGACAGGGGACACTCAAGCTCCTACAATGAGCAGTTCTTC.

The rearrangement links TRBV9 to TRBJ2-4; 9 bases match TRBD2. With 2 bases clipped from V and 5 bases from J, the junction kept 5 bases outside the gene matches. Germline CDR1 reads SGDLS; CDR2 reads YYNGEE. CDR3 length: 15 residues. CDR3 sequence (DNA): TGTGCCAGCAGCGTCAAGGGGACTAGCCAAAACATTCAGTACTTC. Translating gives CASSVKGTSQNIQYF.

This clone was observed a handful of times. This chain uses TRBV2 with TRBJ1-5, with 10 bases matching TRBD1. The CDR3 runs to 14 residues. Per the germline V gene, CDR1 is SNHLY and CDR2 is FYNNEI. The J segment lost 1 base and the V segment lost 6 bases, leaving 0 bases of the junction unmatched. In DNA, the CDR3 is TGTGCCAGCAGGGGACAGGGGAGCAATCAGCCCCAGCATTTT. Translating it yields CASRGQGSNQPQHF.

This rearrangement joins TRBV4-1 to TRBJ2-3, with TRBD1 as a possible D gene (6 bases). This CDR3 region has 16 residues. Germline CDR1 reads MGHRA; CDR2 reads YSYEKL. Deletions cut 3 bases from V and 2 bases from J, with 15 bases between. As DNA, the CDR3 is TGCGCCAGCAGCCAGATACAGGGTATTTCCACAGATACGCAGTATTTT. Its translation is CASSQIQGISTDTQYF.